The 2 T cell receptor beta chains listed next were all sequenced from one sample in a study of shared clonotypes between healthy human individuals (dated by TCRdb to between 2020 and 2021). The library was generated by the immunoSEQ multiplex PCR assay. Sourced from immuneACCESS, this table was stored by TCRdb with only in-frame sequences that have V and J called. A share of the clones is absent; for the studies checked, an unresolved V gene accounts for under half, and the remainder has no known explanation. A total of about 480,000 clones appear in this sample, 75% to 80% of them only once. The top ten clonotypes cover approximately 12% of the sample. Sequencing was done on a sample of PBMCs. Receptors originate from a woman in her thirties or forties in good health. Some clones in this sample may be carry-over from other donors' samples.

This clone was counted a single time. J is TRBJ2-5 and V is TRBV30; possibly TRBD1 or TRBD2 for D (5 bases each). The V gene's germline CDR1 is GTSNPN and CDR2 SVGIG (reference sequence). V lost 2 bases and J lost 4, with 14 bases in between. This CDR3 has 14 amino acids. CDR3 sequence: CAWSRGERLETQYF. The CDR3 DNA reads as TGTGCCTGGAGTAGAGGGGAACGATTAGAGACCCAGTACTTC. The full variable domain, rest sourced from reference TRBV30 and TRBJ2-5, is SQTIHQWPATLVQPVGSPLSLECTVEGTSNPNLYWYRQAAGRGLQLLFYSVGIGQISSEVPQNLSASRPQDRQFILSSKKLLLSDSGFYLCAWSRGERLETQYFGPGTRLLVL.

This clone has a handful of counts. The chain recombines TRBV27 with TRBJ2-1, with 10 positions matching TRBD2. V was pared by 6 bases and J by 7 bases, with 6 bases of the junction left unmatched. Germline CDR1 is MNHEY and CDR2 is SMNVEV (reference sequence). This CDR3 is 14 amino acids long. For the CDR3, the DNA is TGTGCCAGCAGCTCCGGGACTAGCGTGAATGAGCAGTTCTTC. It codes for CASSSGTSVNEQFF.